What follows are 19 T cell receptor beta chains derived from one specimen sequenced in a study of blood T cell repertoires in COVID-19. Sequencing used immunoSEQ multiplex PCR; TCRdb keeps in-frame clones, though not all of them. The table shows roughly 190,000 clones, with 80% to 90% occurring only once. Material for sequencing was PBMCs or T cells enriched from blood (not recorded which). These receptor sequences come from a man in his forties who had recovered from COVID-19.

Only one count was recorded for this clone. Because the CDR3's place on the DNA is in doubt, the DNA is left out and the CDR3 is given as listed by TCRdb. The genes are TRBV6-2 or TRBV6-3 and TRBJ2-1; TRBD2 is taken as the D call from the table, unchecked against the DNA. Germline values: CDR1 MNHEY, CDR2 SVGEGT. The CDR3 has 13 residues if both end residues are counted. CDR3 protein: CASSSSDSREQFF.

This clone was seen just once. The chain has TRBV15 and TRBJ1-2; TRBD1 matches 8 bases. V lost 0 bases and J lost 12; bases outside the gene matches: 9. The germline V gene has CDR1 LNHNV and CDR2 YYDKDF (reference sequence). The CDR3 loop spans 14 amino acids. The CDR3 nucleotides are TGTGCCACCAGCAGAGAGACAGGGGTAGGATGGCACACCTTC. It yields the protein CATSRETGVGWHTF.

This rearrangement joins TRBV27 to TRBJ1-1, with D perhaps TRBD1 (6 bases). CDR3 size: 14 residues. The V and J ends lost 4 bases and 3 bases respectively, with 12 bases between them. From germline, CDR1 is MNHEY and CDR2 SMNVEV (reference sequence). The DNA of the CDR3 is TGTGCCAGCAGTTATGGGAACAGGGACACTGAAGCTTTCTTT. It is translated as CASSYGNRDTEAFF.

Turning to this clone: The sample holds other DNA sequences that translate to the same CDR3. The genes are TRBV6-2 or TRBV6-3 and TRBJ2-2; D call uncertain. The length of the CDR3 is 13 residues. Deletions cut 3 bases from V and 5 bases from J, with 7 bases between. From germline, CDR1 is MNHEY and CDR2 SVGEGT. CDR3 in DNA: TGTGCCAGCAGTTATCCTACTACCGGGGAGCTGTTTTTT. Residues: CASSYPTTGELFF.

The genes are TRBV6-2 or TRBV6-3 and TRBJ2-1; tentative D call: TRBD2 (5 bases). Germline V gene lookup returns CDR1 MNHEY and CDR2 SVGEGT. Trimming cost V 0 bases and J 2 bases, with 14 bases left between them. The CDR3 loop spans 17 amino acids. CDR3 nucleotide sequence: TGTGCCAGCAGTTACTCCGCGGGTGGGTCGGCCTACAATGAGCAGTTCTTC. This translates into CASSYSAGGSAYNEQFF.

This clone has just a few counts. J is TRBJ2-1 and V is TRBV24-1, with TRBD1 as a possible D gene (6 bases). The CDR3 is made up of 14 amino acids. Deletions cut 4 bases from V and 12 bases from J, with 18 bases between. Germline CDR1 reads KGHDR; CDR2 reads SFDVKD. As DNA, the CDR3 is TGTGCCACCAGTGAGTCTGACAGGCCTGGCCCGCAGTTCTTC. Amino acid sequence: CATSESDRPGPQFF.

This chain's CDR3 is CASSQVRRTGGFGYTF. CDR3 bases: TGCGCCAGCAGCCAAGTAAGAAGGACAGGGGGCTTTGGCTACACCTTC. The chain has TRBV4-3 and TRBJ1-2; 11 bases map to TRBD1. The length of the CDR3 is 16 residues. CDR1 and CDR2 from the germline V gene are LGHNA and YSLEER. V shed 1 base, J shed 7 bases, and the junction held 8 bases outside the gene matches.

J is TRBJ1-2 and V is TRBV19; TRBD1 matches 7 bases. The germline gives CDR1 LNHDA, CDR2 SQIVND (reference sequence). CDR3 length: 12 amino acids. The ends lost 8 bases at V and 4 bases at J; junction bases unmatched: 4. The chain's CDR3 is CASWGTVYGYTF. For the CDR3, the DNA is TGTGCCAGTTGGGGGACAGTCTATGGCTACACCTTC.

The V and J genes are TRBV6-4 and TRBJ2-2; no firm D call. Germline CDR1 is MRHNA and CDR2 is SNTAGT. The V gene lost 5 bases and the J gene lost 2 bases, with 6 bases spanning the gap. The CDR3 consists of 13 residues. The CDR3 spells CASSPFNTGELFF. The CDR3 bases are TGTGCCAGCAGTCCGTTCAACACCGGGGAGCTGTTTTTT.

This chain joins TRBV7-9 and TRBJ2-2; 7 bases fit TRBD2. CDR1 and CDR2 from the germline V gene are SEHNR and FQNEAQ (reference sequence). The CDR3 covers 14 residues. The J segment lost 6 bases and the V segment lost 1 base, leaving 2 bases of the junction unmatched. The CDR3 loop reads CASSLGLAAGELFF. As DNA, the CDR3 is TGTGCCAGCAGCTTAGGGCTAGCGGCCGGGGAGCTGTTTTTT.

The chain employs TRBV13 and TRBJ2-2; tentative D call: TRBD2 (6 bases). Trimming took off 3 bases at V and 4 bases at J, with 15 bases between the two ends. The germline gives CDR1 PRHDT, CDR2 FYEKMQ (reference sequence). The CDR3 is made up of 16 amino acids. CDR3 coding DNA: TGTGCCAGCAGCTTGTCGGTAGCGGAGCTCACCGGGGAGCTGTTTTTT. Its translation: CASSLSVAELTGELFF.

The chain links TRBV7-3 to TRBJ2-3; possibly TRBD2 for D (6 bases). This CDR3 comprises 16 residues. Deletions cut 0 bases from V and 4 bases from J, with 14 bases between. Germline CDR1 is SGHTA and CDR2 is FQGTGA. The CDR3 coding sequence is TGTGCCAGCAGCTTAACGTCGGGGGTAGGAGCAGATACGCAGTATTTT. Residues: CASSLTSGVGADTQYF.

This sequence joins TRBV5-4 and TRBJ1-5; D is possibly TRBD1 (5 bases). Trimming took 1 base from V and 4 from J, leaving 9 bases between them. This CDR3 region has 14 residues. In germline, CDR1 is SGHNT, CDR2 YYREEE (reference sequence). The CDR3 sequence is CASSLQGSNQPQHF. Here the CDR3 DNA reads TGTGCCAGCAGCTTGCAGGGTTCGAATCAGCCCCAGCATTTT.

This clone occurred a few times. The chain joins TRBV2 to TRBJ2-3; 7 nucleotides agree with TRBD2. CDR1 and CDR2 from the germline V gene are SNHLY and FYNNEI. The CDR3 runs to 18 residues. V lost 2 bases, J lost 0 bases, and 11 bases stayed unmatched. The CDR3 DNA sequence: TGTGCCAGCAGTGAAAGGCGGCTAGCGGAAACTAGCACAGATACGCAGTATTTT. The encoded protein is CASSERRLAETSTDTQYF.

The chain combines TRBV3-1 (or the pseudogene TRBV3-2) with TRBJ1-5; D remains unclear. Per germline, CDR1 LGHDT and CDR2 YNNKEL (reference sequence). Trimming shortened V by 0 bases and J by 2 bases, and 11 bases separated the two germline ends. The CDR3 sequence is 16 residues long. CDR3 region: CASSQDVRGGNQPQHF. DNA for the CDR3: TGTGCCAGCAGCCAAGATGTGCGGGGTGGCAATCAGCCCCAGCATTTT.

The chain carries TRBV11-2 and TRBJ1-6; D unresolved. Per the germline V gene, CDR1 is SGHAT and CDR2 is FQNNGV. The CDR3 is 13 residues long. V lost 0 bases, J lost 14 bases, and 11 bases lay in between. CDR3 residues: CASSLDPGATLHF. The CDR3 DNA follows: TGTGCCAGCAGCTTAGATCCCGGAGCTACCCTCCACTTT.

The rearrangement links TRBV7-9 to TRBJ1-1; tentatively, D is TRBD1 (5 bases). Trimming took 8 bases from V and 0 from J, leaving 13 bases between them. The CDR3 contains 14 residues. Germline V CDR1 and CDR2: SEHNR, FQNEAQ (reference sequence). The CDR3 is CASSGGSMNTEAFF. In DNA form, the CDR3 reads TGTGCCAGCTCCGGGGGTTCCATGAACACTGAAGCTTTCTTT.

The chain uses TRBV5-4 and TRBJ1-2, with D perhaps TRBD1 (5 bases). Germline V gene sequence: CDR1 SGHNT, CDR2 YYREEE (reference sequence). The V end was cut by 4 bases, the J end by 4 bases, with 20 bases between. This CDR3 has 16 amino acids. The CDR3: CASSPPGVYNLYGYTF. The CDR3 nucleotides are TGTGCCAGCAGCCCCCCGGGGGTCTATAACCTCTATGGCTACACCTTC. The whole variable domain, remainder taken from reference TRBV5-4 and TRBJ1-2, is ETGVTQSPTHLIKTRGQQVTLRCSSQSGHNTVSWYQQALGQGPQFIFQYYREEENGRGNFPPRFSGLQFPNYSSELNVNALELDDSALYLCASSPPGVYNLYGYTFGSGTRLTVV.

The chain combines TRBV7-2 with TRBJ1-2; D unresolved. This CDR3 is 16 amino acids long. V was clipped by 3 bases and J by 0 bases, with 14 bases between them. Germline V gives CDR1 SGHTA, CDR2 FQGNSA. The CDR3 DNA follows: TGTGCCAGCAGCTTGGGTGGAACAGAAGCTAACTATGGCTACACCTTC. Encoded protein: CASSLGGTEANYGYTF.